This T cell receptor (beta chain) comes out of a study of cytomegalovirus exposure and HLA in healthy donors. It was with 60 Vbeta and 13 Jbeta primers that the PCR ran. Clones were sequenced by immunoSEQ multiplex PCR, and TCRdb holds only the in-frame ones, with some missing. The sample has under 45,000 clones, more than 60% seen once; the top ten hold about 7%. This clone turned up a few times. Trimming pared 6 bases from V and 0 bases from J, leaving 12 bases between. CDR3 size: 15 residues. Germline CDR1 and CDR2: SGHNT and YENEEA. Sequencing was carried out using PBMCs. V gene TRBV11-3 combines with J gene TRBJ2-1; tentatively, D is TRBD2 (5 bases). The sequence was collected from a young man in good health and CMV-seronegative. CDR3 protein: CASSHSASSYNEQFF. CDR3 coding DNA: TGTGCCAGCAGTCATAGCGCGAGCTCCTACAATGAGCAGTTCTTC.